This TCR beta chain was found in a study of cytomegalovirus exposure and HLA in healthy donors. General study findings and limits: A later analysis showed HLA-associated TCR beta chains outstripping equally common others in clonal expansion. Some TCR beta chains (roughly 160 of them) were listed as cytomegalovirus-associated. CMV serostatus was the only recorded immune exposure for donors.

Trimming removed 3 bases from V and 3 bases from J, with 9 bases in between. The CDR3 spans 13 residues. Germline V gives CDR1 MDHEN, CDR2 SYDVKM. As concerns this clone: Its antigen is unknown.

A multiplex PCR was run with 60 Vbeta primers and 13 Jbeta primers. In the original workflow: A later analysis tallied approximately 87 million unique TCR beta chains, 9.5 million to 14 million of them shared. Clones were sequenced by immunoSEQ multiplex PCR, and TCRdb holds only the in-frame ones, with some missing. The V and J calls and clone size are taken from that table; D and trimming were inferred from the DNA. The data show around 150,000 clones, just under 80% seen once. What was sequenced was PBMCs. The chain links TRBV28 to TRBJ2-7; D is undetermined. This receptor was obtained from a man aged 25-45 years in good health. The CDR3 nucleotides are TGTGCCAGCAGTTTGGGCCTTCTCTACGAGCAGTACTTC. Protein: CASSLGLLYEQYF.